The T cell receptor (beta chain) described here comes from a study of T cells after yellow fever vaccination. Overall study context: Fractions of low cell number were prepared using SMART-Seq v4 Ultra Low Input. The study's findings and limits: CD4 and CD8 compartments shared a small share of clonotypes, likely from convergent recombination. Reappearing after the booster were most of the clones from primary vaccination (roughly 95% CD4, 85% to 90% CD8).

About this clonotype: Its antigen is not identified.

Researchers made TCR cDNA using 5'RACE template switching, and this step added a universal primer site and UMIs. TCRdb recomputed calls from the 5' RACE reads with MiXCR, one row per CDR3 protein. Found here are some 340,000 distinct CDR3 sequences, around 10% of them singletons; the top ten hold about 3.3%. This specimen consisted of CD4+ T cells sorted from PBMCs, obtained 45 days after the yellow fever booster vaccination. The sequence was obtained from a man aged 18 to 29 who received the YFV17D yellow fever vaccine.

The CDR3 reads CASSTPDRGHNEQFF. CDR3 DNA: TGTGCCAGCAGCACCCCGGACAGGGGGCACAATGAGCAGTTCTTC. The gene calls are TRBV7-6 and TRBJ2-1; 11 positions agree with TRBD1. This CDR3 is built from 15 residues. Germline V gene data show CDR1 as SGHVS and CDR2 as FNYEAQ. After removal of 5 bases from V and 5 bases from J, the junction contained 5 bases not matched to a gene.